The 21 T cell receptor beta chains below were found in one sample sequenced in a study of early T cells in non-severe SARS-CoV-2 infection. TCRdb redid the calling of the 5' RACE reads with MiXCR, one entry per CDR3 protein. The top ten clones hold around 3.5% of a sample with 80,000 or so distinct CDR3 sequences, approximately 12% of them seen once. The sequenced sample was whole blood. Receptors were obtained from an adult who was a healthcare worker with PCR-confirmed SARS-CoV-2 infection or an uninfected control (not recorded which).

V is TRBV10-2 and J is TRBJ2-1; perhaps TRBD1 as D (6 bases). Trimming removed 3 bases at V and 9 bases at J, with 9 bases between. The germline V gene has CDR1 WSHSY and CDR2 SAAADI. There are 12 residues in the CDR3. CDR3 sequence: CASSDRGGEQFF. In DNA form, the CDR3 reads TGCGCCAGCAGTGACAGAGGGGGTGAGCAGTTCTTC.

This clonotype was counted at least ten times. This chain's CDR3 is CASSKVVGDGYTF. The CDR3 nucleotides are TGTGCCAGCAGCAAAGTTGTGGGTGACGGCTACACCTTC. V and J are TRBV21-1 and TRBJ1-2. TRBV21-1 corresponds to a pseudogene. The CDR3 contains 13 residues.

This clonotype appeared many times. The chain couples TRBV2 to TRBJ2-2; D unresolved. Germline V gene data show CDR1 as SNHLY and CDR2 as FYNNEI. The CDR3 runs to 14 residues. Trimming took 6 bases from V and 5 from J, leaving 13 bases between them. The CDR3 region has the DNA TGTGCCAGCAGCCCGAGGATGGTGACCGGGGAGCTGTTTTTT. This sequence encodes CASSPRMVTGELFF.

This clonotype was counted a few times. The V call is TRBV11-2, the J call TRBJ2-1, with TRBD2 matching 10 bases. Germline CDR1 and CDR2: SGHAT and FQNNGV. The CDR3 contains 17 residues. With V trimmed by 4 bases and J by 6 bases, 12 bases remained unmatched. CDR3 region: CASSSPQLAGLSNEQFF. In nucleotides, the CDR3 is TGTGCCAGCAGCTCACCTCAACTAGCGGGATTAAGCAATGAGCAGTTCTTC.

Notes on this clonotype: Relative to the germline gene, one junction end is altered; a read error may explain this. The rearrangement uses TRBV6-2 or TRBV6-3 and TRBJ1-4; D uncertain. This CDR3 region has 14 residues. Per germline, CDR1 MNHEY and CDR2 SVGEGT. The CDR3 sequence is CASTERLGGEKLIF. CDR3 DNA: TGTGCCAGCACCGAGAGGCTGGGAGGTGAAAAACTGATTTTT.

This clonotype was observed at least ten times. The chain joins TRBV2 to TRBJ2-1, with D unclear. The CDR3 consists of 13 residues. Germline lookup yields CDR1 SNHLY and CDR2 FYNNEI. V lost 5 bases, J lost 5 bases, and 10 bases lay in between. As DNA, the CDR3 is TGTGCCAGCAGTTCCACAAGCGACAATGAGCAGTTCTTC. Protein product: CASSSTSDNEQFF.

This clonotype is deemed medium-sized (0.01 to 0.1%). V usage is TRBV29-1 and J usage is TRBJ2-7; D call uncertain. Germline V gene data show CDR1 as SQVTM and CDR2 as ANQGSEA. The CDR3 covers 11 residues. V lost 2 bases and J lost 3, with 5 bases in between. CDR3: CSVENDYEQYF. CDR3 nucleotide sequence: TGCAGCGTTGAAAACGACTACGAGCAGTACTTC.

The sample holds a few counts of this clonotype. The rearrangement links TRBV18 to TRBJ2-1; a weak D match, TRBD2 (5 bases). V lost 3 bases and J lost 6, with 9 bases in between. This CDR3 is 13 amino acids long. Germline assignment: CDR1 KGHSH and CDR2 LQKENI. CDR3 nucleotides: TGTGCCAGCTCACCCACTAGATCCAATGAGCAGTTCTTC. As protein: CASSPTRSNEQFF.

This clonotype came up a few times. The chain uses TRBV5-5 and TRBJ1-1, with D hard to call. V lost 7 bases, J lost 0 bases, and 10 bases lay in between. The CDR3 consists of 13 residues. Germline V gene data show CDR1 as SGHKS and CDR2 as YYEKEE (reference sequence). This chain's CDR3 is CASRRGMNTEAFF. The CDR3 DNA reads TGTGCCAGCCGGCGAGGGATGAACACTGAAGCTTTCTTT.

In its sample, this clonotype was seen many times. The chain links TRBV5-4 to TRBJ1-1; D is unclear. Trimming pared 2 bases from V and 5 bases from J, leaving 10 bases between. CDR1 is SGHNT, CDR2 YYREEE, per germline (reference sequence). CDR3 length: 13 amino acids. CDR3 residues: CASSLDDRTEAFF. The CDR3 coding sequence is TGTGCCAGCAGCTTAGACGATAGGACTGAAGCTTTCTTT.

This clonotype was observed many times. This chain uses TRBV12-3 or TRBV12-4 with TRBJ2-1, with 10 nucleotides matching TRBD2. The V and J ends lost 6 bases and 2 bases, in that order; junction bases with no gene match: 4. This CDR3 is built from 15 residues. CDR3 loop: CASRSGLAAYNEQFF. In nucleotides, the CDR3 is TGTGCCAGCAGGTCTGGACTAGCGGCCTACAATGAGCAGTTCTTC.

This clonotype occurred many times. The chain couples TRBV7-2 to TRBJ2-7; D unresolved. The germline V gene encodes CDR1 SGHTA and CDR2 FQGNSA. CDR3 length: 14 residues. V shed 1 base and J shed 3 bases, with 10 bases lying between them. CDR3 coding DNA: TGTGCCAGCAGCTTAGGAGGAGCCCGCTACGAGCAGTACTTC. Its translation is CASSLGGARYEQYF.

J is TRBJ2-3 and V is TRBV20-1; D is perhaps TRBD2 (6 bases). This CDR3 spans 14 amino acids. V was pared by 0 bases and J by 6 bases, with 13 bases between. Germline V gene sequence: CDR1 DFQATT, CDR2 SNEGSKA (reference sequence). For the CDR3, the DNA is TGCAGTGCTAGAGACAGGACCGGAGGGGATACGCAGTATTTT. Amino acid sequence: CSARDRTGGDTQYF.

This clonotype was found many times. The chain links TRBV25-1 to TRBJ2-7; maybe TRBD2 (6 bases). Germline assignment: CDR1 MGHDK and CDR2 SYGVNS. This CDR3 comprises 14 residues. The V end was cut by 1 base, the J end by 3 bases, with 10 bases between. CDR3 sequence: CASSESGSYYEQYF. The CDR3 nucleotides read TGTGCCAGCAGTGAATCCGGGAGCTACTACGAGCAGTACTTC.

A few counts support this clonotype. The V gene is TRBV24-1, the J gene TRBJ2-3; TRBD2 matches 15 bases. V trimming: 3 bases; J trimming: 6 bases; junction bases outside the gene matches: 6. The CDR3 has 17 amino acids. Germline V gives CDR1 KGHDR, CDR2 SFDVKD. The CDR3 protein is CATSDPGLAGGPDTQYF. The CDR3 DNA reads as TGTGCCACCAGTGATCCTGGACTAGCGGGAGGGCCGGATACGCAGTATTTT.

This clonotype was found a few times. The chain has TRBV6-4 and TRBJ2-1, with 11 bases that match TRBD2. The germline V gene has CDR1 MRHNA and CDR2 SNTAGT. Trimming removed 5 bases from V and 6 bases from J; junction bases left unmatched: 3. There are 14 residues in the CDR3. In nucleotides, the CDR3 is TGTGCCAGCAGTTTAGCGGGAGGGGTCAATGAGCAGTTCTTC. Protein sequence: CASSLAGGVNEQFF.

The table lists this clonotype with a few counts. The chain uses TRBV20-1 and TRBJ1-2, with D tentatively TRBD1 (5 bases). V was pared by 5 bases and J by 1 base, with 23 bases between. Germline V lookup: CDR1 DFQATT, CDR2 SNEGSKA (reference sequence). The CDR3 runs to 17 residues. DNA of the CDR3: TGCAGTGCTCCTCGACGAGGGGTTTCGGGCCTTAACTATGGCTACACCTTC. Amino acids: CSAPRRGVSGLNYGYTF.

This clonotype was seen a handful of times. The CDR3 spells CSAATGTARHEQYF. The CDR3 coding sequence is TGCAGTGCCGCTACCGGGACTGCTCGGCACGAGCAGTACTTC. V and J are TRBV20-1 and TRBJ2-7; the D gene is possibly TRBD2 (6 bases). This CDR3 comprises 14 residues. Trimming shortened V by 6 bases and J by 5 bases, and 20 bases separated the two germline ends. Per the germline V gene, CDR1 is DFQATT and CDR2 is SNEGSKA (reference sequence).

In its sample, this clonotype was seen many times. The genes are TRBV29-1 and TRBJ2-7; TRBD2 aligns across 7 bases. This CDR3 region has 12 residues. V was clipped by 2 bases and J by 6 bases; unmatched bases: 4. CDR1 SQVTM and CDR2 ANQGSEA come from the germline V gene. Written as DNA, the CDR3 is TGCAGCGTTGAATCTAGCGGCCGCGAGCAGTACTTC. It codes for CSVESSGREQYF.

The chain is built from TRBV6-5 and TRBJ1-1; D might be TRBD1 (6 bases). Trimming cost V 7 bases and J 0 bases, with 15 bases left between them. There are 15 residues in the CDR3. The germline V gene has CDR1 MNHEY and CDR2 SVGAGI. DNA for the CDR3: TGTGCCAGCATCCCAGGGGACGGCTTGAACACTGAAGCTTTCTTT. It yields the protein CASIPGDGLNTEAFF.

Comment on this clonotype: A read error may account for a junction end that differs from germline. This chain connects TRBV27 to TRBJ2-2; 9 bases fit TRBD1. The CDR3 extends over 17 amino acids. CDR1 is MNHEY, CDR2 SMNVEV, per germline (reference sequence). The CDR3 loop reads CASSLFWDREYTGEPFF. For the CDR3, the DNA is TGTGCCAGCAGTTTATTCTGGGACAGGGAGTACACCGGGGAGCCGTTTTTT.